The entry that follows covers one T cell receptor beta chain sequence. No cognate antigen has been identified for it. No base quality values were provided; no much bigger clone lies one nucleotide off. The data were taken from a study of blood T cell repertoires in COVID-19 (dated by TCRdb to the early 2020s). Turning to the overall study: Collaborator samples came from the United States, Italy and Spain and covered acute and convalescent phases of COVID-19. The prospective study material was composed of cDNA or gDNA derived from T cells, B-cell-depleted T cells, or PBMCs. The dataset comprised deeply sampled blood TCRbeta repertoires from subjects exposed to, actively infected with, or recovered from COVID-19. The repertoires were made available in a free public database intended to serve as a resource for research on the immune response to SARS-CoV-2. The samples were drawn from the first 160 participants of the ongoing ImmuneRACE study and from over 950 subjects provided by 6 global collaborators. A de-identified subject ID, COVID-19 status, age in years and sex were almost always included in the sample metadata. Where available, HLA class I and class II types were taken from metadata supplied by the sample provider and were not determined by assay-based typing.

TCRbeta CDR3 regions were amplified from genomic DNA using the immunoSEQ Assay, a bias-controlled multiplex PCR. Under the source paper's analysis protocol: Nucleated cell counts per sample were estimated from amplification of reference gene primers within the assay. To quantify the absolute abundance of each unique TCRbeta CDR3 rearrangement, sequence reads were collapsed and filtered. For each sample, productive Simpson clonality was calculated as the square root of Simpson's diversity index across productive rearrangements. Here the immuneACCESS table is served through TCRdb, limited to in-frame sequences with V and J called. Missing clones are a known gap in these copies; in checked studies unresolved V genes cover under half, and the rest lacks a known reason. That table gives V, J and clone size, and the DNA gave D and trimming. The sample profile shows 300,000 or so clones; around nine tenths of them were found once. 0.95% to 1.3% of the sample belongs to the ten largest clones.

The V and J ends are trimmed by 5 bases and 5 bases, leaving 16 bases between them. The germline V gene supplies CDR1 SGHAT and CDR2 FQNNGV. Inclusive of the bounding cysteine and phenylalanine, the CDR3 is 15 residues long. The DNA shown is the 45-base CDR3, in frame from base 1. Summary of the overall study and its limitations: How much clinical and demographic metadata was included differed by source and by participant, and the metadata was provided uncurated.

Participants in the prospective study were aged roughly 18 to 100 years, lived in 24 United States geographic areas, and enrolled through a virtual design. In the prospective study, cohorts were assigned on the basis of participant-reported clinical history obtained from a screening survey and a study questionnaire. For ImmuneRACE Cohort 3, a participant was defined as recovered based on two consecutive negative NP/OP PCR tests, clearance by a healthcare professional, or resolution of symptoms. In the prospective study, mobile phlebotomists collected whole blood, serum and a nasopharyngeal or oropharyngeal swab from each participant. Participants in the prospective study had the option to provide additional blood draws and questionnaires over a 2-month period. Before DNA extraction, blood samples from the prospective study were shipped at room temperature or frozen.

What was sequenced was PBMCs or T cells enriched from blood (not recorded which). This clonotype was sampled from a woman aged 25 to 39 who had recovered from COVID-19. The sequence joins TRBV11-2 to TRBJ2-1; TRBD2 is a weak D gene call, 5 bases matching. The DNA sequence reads TGTGCCAGCAGCCCCCGTGGGGAGCCCAACAATGAGCAGTTCTTC. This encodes CASSPRGEPNNEQFF.